This T cell receptor (beta chain) appears in the sequencing data of a study of beta chain features in type 1 diabetes (dated by TCRdb to 2017 to 2018). The study in broad terms: Mean age, gender distribution, total cell number and subset yield were not different between patients and healthy donors. A total of 107,917,701 sorted cells were examined across all samples, and RNA yield correlated strongly with the number of cells per subset. The study compared TCRB repertoires of sorted circulating CD4+ T cell subsets between recently diagnosed type 1 diabetes patients and matched healthy donors. Naive and central memory subsets were obtained from all 30 or so donors, but regulatory and stem cell-like memory subsets were isolated from only 8 patients and 8 healthy donors. The research as a whole found: Because cDNA rather than genomic DNA was sequenced, highly expressing activated cells could have been over-represented, although no difference in activation and CD3 levels was found between groups. Shorter templates might be favored by PCR, yet because patient and control samples were amplified and corrected together, any such skew would affect both groups equally. In all four CD4+ subsets, TCRB CDR3 length was moderately but significantly shorter in type 1 diabetes patients. The naive, central memory and regulatory TCRB repertoires appeared to resemble one another more closely among patients than among healthy donors. At VDJ recombination sites, patients with type 1 diabetes made fewer insertions and deleted more nucleotides, a pattern implying thymic rearrangement abnormalities. Only small numbers of individuals were included in the HLA sub-analyses, which left unresolved whether HLA type had any influence on TCRB rearrangement.

Points on this clone: There is no known antigen for this receptor. No per-base quality is available; no much larger clone lies one base away.

The junction carries 21 bases between V and J, which are trimmed by 1 base and 6 bases respectively. The germline V gene sets CDR1 to SGDLS and CDR2 to YYNGEE. The CDR3 runs 17 residues from the cysteine to the phenylalanine. Only the CDR3 DNA stays, 51 bases, in frame from base 1. From each donor, a single peripheral blood sample of around 120 mL on average was drawn into heparinised tubes. A BD FACSAria II was used to sort naive, central memory, regulatory and stem cell-like memory CD4+ T cells with a panel that included CD45RO, CCR7, CD25, CD127, CD95 and CD27. Purity was above 95% for every sorted population. Right away, PBMCs were isolated by Lymphoprep density gradient centrifugation and were stained directly, with no culture step. So that batch effects would be minimized, each experiment stained and sorted samples in pairs, pairing one healthy donor with one patient. The entire amount of isolated RNA was reverse transcribed using the High Capacity cDNA Reverse Transcription Kit, so the sequenced TCRB transcripts were expressed ones. Deep immunoSEQ sequencing was performed on naive, central memory and regulatory T cell samples, with an average of around 3.4 million total reads per sample. Sorted cells were lysed in RLT buffer and RNA was extracted with DNase-treated RNeasy Micro or Mini kits, depending on cell number. Each cell subset was processed on its own to prevent cross-contamination, while patient and healthy donor samples were processed together. Using the immunoSEQ multiplex PCR, TCRB sequences were amplified from cDNA into 87-bp fragments spanning the CDR3 region. Sequencing of the amplicons was done on the Illumina HiSeq platform. The study's processing was this. PCR bias was corrected computationally using synthetic template baselines, and reads within Hamming distance 2 were collapsed, with unmergeable singletons discarded. Reads were aligned against IMGT to assign V, D and J genes, CDR3 length and insertions or deletions at six rearrangement sites. Within each subset, clonotype counts were normalized to the number of sorted cells before true diversity and Gini coefficients were calculated with the tcR R package. The overlap coefficient, calculated on TCRB nucleotide sequences, was used to measure repertoire sharing. As a proxy for the pre-selection repertoire, out-of-frame TCRB sequences from naive cells were analyzed. TCRdb took this table from immuneACCESS and kept in-frame rearrangements with V and J called. Such tables lack part of the clones; where checked against another copy, unresolved V genes explain under half of the gap, and the rest is unexplained. V, J and clone size derive from that table, while D and trimming were established from the DNA sequence. This sample lists 600,000 to 650,000 clones; roughly a sixth were detected once. The leading ten clones occupy approximately 0.087% of the sample.

Input material: naive CD4+ T cells from blood. The cell subset or site label corresponds to: true naive CD4+ T cells. This receptor was taken from a man younger than 35 in good health. This sequence uses TRBV9 and TRBJ2-3, with the D segment possibly TRBD1 or TRBD2, each aligning over 5 bases. The CDR3: CASSVFSASWGRDTQYF. The DNA sequence reads TGTGCCAGCAGCGTATTTTCCGCTAGCTGGGGCCGGGATACGCAGTATTTT.